This TCR beta chain was sequenced for a study of T cell responses to AZD1222 COVID-19 vaccine. Findings of the study overall: A mostly white British donor set with more females was recruited, and clonal diversity was possibly underestimated.

The CDR3 is 13 residues long. The V end lost 4 bases, the J end lost 8 bases, and 17 bases lay between the germline ends. CDR1 is GTSNPN, CDR2 SVGIG, per germline (reference sequence). In regard to this clone: Its matching antigen is unknown.

Repertoires were generated with immunoSEQ multiplex PCR, while TCRdb's copy carries only in-frame clones and drops some. The sample consists of 72,000 or so clones, 89% of them appearing once. This receptor was obtained from an adult who received the AZD1222 COVID-19 vaccine. Here the sequenced sample was peripheral blood, taken 28 days after the second AZD1222 dose. The chain combines TRBV30 with TRBJ1-2, with a possible D match to TRBD1 (6 bases). The CDR3 DNA reads TGTGCCTGGAACCCGGGGGGGGCCTCGGGCTACACCTTC. Its protein product is CAWNPGGASGYTF.